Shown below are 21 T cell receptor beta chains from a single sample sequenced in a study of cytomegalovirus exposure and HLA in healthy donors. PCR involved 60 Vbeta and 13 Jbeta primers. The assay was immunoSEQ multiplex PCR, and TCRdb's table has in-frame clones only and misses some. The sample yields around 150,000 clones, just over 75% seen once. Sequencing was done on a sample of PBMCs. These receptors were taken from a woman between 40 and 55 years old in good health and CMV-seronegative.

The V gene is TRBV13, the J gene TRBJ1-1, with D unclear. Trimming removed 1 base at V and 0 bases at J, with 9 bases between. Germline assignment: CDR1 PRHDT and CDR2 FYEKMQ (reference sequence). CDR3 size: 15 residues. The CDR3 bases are TGTGCCAGCAGCTTAGTTGGAGGCTTGAACACTGAAGCTTTCTTT. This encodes CASSLVGGLNTEAFF.

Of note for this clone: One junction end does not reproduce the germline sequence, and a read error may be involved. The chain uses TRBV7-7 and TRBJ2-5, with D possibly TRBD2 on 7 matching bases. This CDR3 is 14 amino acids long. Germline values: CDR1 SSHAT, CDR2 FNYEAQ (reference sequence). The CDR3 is CASSLGGAEETQYF. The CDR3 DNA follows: TGTGCTAGCAGCTTGGGGGGGGCGGAGGAGACCCAGTACTTC.

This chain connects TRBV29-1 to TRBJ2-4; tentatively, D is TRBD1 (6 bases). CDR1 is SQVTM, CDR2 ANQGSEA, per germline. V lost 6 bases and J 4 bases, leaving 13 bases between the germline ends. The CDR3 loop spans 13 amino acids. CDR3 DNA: TGCAGCGTGGCACAGGACAGAAAAAACATTCAGTACTTC. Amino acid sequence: CSVAQDRKNIQYF. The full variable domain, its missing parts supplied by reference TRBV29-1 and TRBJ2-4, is SAVISQKPSRDICQRGTSLTIQCQVDSQVTMMFWYRQQPGQSLTLIATANQGSEATYESGFVIDKFPISRPNLTFSTLTVSNMSPEDSSIYLCSVAQDRKNIQYFGAGTRLSVL.

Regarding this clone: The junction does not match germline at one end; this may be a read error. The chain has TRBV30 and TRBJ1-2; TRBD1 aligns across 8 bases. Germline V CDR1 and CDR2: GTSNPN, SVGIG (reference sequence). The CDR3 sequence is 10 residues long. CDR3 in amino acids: CAWSDRGPPF. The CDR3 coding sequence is TGTGCCTGGAGCGACAGGGGCCCACCATTC.

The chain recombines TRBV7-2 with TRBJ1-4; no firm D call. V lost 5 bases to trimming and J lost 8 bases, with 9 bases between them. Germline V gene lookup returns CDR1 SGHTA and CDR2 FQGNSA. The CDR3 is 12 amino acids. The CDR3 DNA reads TGTGCCAGCAGCCTAGTCGGGGAAAAACTGTTTTTT. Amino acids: CASSLVGEKLFF.

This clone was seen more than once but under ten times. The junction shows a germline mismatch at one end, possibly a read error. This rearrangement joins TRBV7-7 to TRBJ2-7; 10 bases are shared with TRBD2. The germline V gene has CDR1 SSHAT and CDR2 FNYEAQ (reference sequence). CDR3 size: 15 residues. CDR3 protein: CASSPSSGSIGEQYF. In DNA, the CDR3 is TGTGCTAGCAGCCCCTCTAGCGGGAGTATTGGCGAGCAGTACTTC.

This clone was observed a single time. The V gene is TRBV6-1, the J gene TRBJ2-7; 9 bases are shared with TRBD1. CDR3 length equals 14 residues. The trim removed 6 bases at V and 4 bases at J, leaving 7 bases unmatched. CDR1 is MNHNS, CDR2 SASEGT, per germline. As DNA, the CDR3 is TGTGCCAGCAGGCCGGGACAGGGTGGATACGAGCAGTACTTC. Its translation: CASRPGQGGYEQYF.

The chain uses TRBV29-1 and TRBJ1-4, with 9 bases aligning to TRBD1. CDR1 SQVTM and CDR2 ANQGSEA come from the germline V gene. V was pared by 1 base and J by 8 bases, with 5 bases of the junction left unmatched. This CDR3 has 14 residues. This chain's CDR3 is CSVEGDRVGEKLFF. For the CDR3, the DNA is TGCAGCGTTGAAGGGGACAGGGTGGGGGAAAAACTGTTTTTT.

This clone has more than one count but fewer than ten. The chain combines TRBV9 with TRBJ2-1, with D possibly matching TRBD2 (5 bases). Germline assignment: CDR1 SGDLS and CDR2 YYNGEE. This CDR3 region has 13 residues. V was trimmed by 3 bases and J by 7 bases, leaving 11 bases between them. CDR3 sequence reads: CASSGVAGNEQFF. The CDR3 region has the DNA TGTGCCAGCAGCGGTGTGGCGGGTAATGAGCAGTTCTTC.

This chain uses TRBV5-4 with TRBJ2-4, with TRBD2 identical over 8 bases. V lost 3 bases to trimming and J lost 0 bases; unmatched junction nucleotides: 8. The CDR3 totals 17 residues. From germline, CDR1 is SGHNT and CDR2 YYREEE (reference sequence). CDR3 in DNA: TGTGCCAGCAGCTATTCTCGGGGGGGACTAGCCAAAAACATTCAGTACTTC. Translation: CASSYSRGGLAKNIQYF.

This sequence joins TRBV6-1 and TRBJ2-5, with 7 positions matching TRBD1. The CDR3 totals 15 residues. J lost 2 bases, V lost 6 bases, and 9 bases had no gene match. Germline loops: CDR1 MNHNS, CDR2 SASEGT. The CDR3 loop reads CASRTGTAYQETQYF. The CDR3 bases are TGTGCCAGCAGAACCGGGACAGCCTATCAAGAGACCCAGTACTTC.

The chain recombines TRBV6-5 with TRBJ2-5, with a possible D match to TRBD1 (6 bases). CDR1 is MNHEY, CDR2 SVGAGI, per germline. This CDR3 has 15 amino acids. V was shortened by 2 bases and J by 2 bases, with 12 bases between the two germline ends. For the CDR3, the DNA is TGTGCCAGCAGTTACACACAGGGTAAACAAGAGACCCAGTACTTC. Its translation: CASSYTQGKQETQYF.

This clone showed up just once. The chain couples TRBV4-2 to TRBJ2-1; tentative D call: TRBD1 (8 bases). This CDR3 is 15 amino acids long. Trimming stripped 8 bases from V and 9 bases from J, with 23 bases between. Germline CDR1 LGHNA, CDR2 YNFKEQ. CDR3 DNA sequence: TGTGCCAGCGACCGGGGGGACAGGAGCTATGGTGAGCAGTTCTTC. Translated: CASDRGDRSYGEQFF.

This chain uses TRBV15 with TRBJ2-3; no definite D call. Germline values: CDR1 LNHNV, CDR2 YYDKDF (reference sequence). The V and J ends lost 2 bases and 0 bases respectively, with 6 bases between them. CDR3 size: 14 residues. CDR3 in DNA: TGTGCCACCAGCAGACCCGGGAGCACAGATACGCAGTATTTT. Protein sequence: CATSRPGSTDTQYF.

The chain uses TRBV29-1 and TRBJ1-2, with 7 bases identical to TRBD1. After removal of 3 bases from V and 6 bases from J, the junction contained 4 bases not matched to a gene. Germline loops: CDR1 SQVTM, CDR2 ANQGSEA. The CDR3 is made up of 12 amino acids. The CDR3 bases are TGCAGCGTTGAGCGGCAGGGGGATGGCTACACCTTC. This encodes CSVERQGDGYTF.

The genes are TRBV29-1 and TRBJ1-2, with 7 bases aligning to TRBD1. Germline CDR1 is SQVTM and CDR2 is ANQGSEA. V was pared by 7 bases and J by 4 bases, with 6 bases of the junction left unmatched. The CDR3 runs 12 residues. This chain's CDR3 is CSGVGQFYGYTF. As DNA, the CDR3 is TGCAGCGGCGTGGGACAGTTCTATGGCTACACCTTC.

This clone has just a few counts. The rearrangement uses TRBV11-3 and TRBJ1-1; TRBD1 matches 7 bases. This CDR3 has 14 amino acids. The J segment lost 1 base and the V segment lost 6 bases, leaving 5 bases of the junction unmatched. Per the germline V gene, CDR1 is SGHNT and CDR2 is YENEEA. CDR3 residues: CASRLRQGNTEAFF. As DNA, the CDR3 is TGTGCCAGCAGACTTAGACAGGGGAACACTGAAGCTTTCTTT.

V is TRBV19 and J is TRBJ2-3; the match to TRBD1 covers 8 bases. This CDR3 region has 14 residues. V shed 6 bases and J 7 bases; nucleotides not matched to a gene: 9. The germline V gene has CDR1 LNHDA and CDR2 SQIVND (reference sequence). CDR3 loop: CASSRQGLMNTQYF. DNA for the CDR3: TGTGCCAGTAGCCGACAGGGGCTCATGAATACGCAGTATTTT.

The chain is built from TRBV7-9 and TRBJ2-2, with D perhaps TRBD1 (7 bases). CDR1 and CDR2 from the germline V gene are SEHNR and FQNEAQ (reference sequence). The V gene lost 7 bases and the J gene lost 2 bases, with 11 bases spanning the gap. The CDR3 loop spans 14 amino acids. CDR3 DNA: TGTGCCAGCACCCAGGGGGGTAACACCGGGGAGCTGTTTTTT. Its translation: CASTQGGNTGELFF. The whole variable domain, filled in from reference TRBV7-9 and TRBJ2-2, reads DTGVSQNPRHKITKRGQNVTFRCDPISEHNRLYWYRQTLGQGPEFLTYFQNEAQLEKSRLLSDRFSAERPKGSFSTLEIQRTEQGDSAMYLCASTQGGNTGELFFGEGSRLTVL.

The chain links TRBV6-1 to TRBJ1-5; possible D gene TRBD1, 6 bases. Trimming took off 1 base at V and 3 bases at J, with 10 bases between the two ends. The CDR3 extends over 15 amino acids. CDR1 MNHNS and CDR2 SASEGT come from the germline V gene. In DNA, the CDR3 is TGTGCCAGCAGTGAAGAGGGGGGGGTCAATCAGCCCCAGCATTTT. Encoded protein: CASSEEGGVNQPQHF.

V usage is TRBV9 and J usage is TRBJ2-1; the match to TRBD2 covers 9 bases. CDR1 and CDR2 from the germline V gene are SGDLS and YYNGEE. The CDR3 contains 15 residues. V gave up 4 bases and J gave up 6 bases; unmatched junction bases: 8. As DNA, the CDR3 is TGTGCCAGCAGCCCCTCGGGACTAGCAGGCAATGAGCAGTTCTTC. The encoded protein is CASSPSGLAGNEQFF.